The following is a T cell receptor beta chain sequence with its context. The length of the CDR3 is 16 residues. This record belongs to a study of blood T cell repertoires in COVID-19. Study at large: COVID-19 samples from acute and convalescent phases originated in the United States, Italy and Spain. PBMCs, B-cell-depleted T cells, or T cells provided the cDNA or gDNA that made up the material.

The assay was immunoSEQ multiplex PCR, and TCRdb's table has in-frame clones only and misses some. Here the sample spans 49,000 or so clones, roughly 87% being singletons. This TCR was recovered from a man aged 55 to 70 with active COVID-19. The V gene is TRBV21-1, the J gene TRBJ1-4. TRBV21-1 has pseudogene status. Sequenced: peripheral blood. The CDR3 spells CASSKALGRTNEKLFF. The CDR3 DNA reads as TGTGCCAGCAGCAAAGCGCTGGGGAGAACTAATGAAAAACTGTTTTTT.